Below are 22 T cell receptor beta chains sequenced from a single sample in a study of T cell repertoires in cytomegalovirus infection. MiXCR, applied by TCRdb to the reads, yields one record per CDR3 protein. The table records fewer than 950,000 distinct CDR3 sequences, roughly 33% of them present only once. These TCRs are of unknown antigen specificity. The source was cultured CD8+ T cells from PBMCs, collected from culture after CMV antigen stimulation. The receptors were gathered from a human donor in good health (CMV status not recorded). Some clones in this sample may be carry-over from other donors' samples.

This clonotype was picked up one time. The chain employs TRBV19 and TRBJ2-1, with D perhaps TRBD1 (6 bases). Trimming shortened V by 7 bases and J by 4 bases, and 14 bases separated the two germline ends. CDR1 and CDR2 from the germline V gene are LNHDA and SQIVND (reference sequence). The CDR3 loop spans 14 amino acids. CDR3 coding DNA: TGTGCCAGTAACCAAGGGGGAATATACAATGAGCAGTTCTTC. Its protein product is CASNQGGIYNEQFF.

To note about this clonotype: It may be a read error: a sequence one base away is much more abundant. CDR3 sequence (DNA): TGTGCCAGCAGCTTGAACGAATGGGGGGTTAGCAATCAGCCCCAGCATTTT. It specifies CASSLNEWGVSNQPQHF. The chain joins TRBV7-2 to TRBJ1-5, with a weak D call TRBD1 (5 bases). CDR1 SGHTA and CDR2 FQGNSA come from the germline V gene. This CDR3 is built from 17 residues. Trimming left V 3 bases short and J 0 bases short, with 15 bases between.

This clonotype was seen a handful of times. The chain couples TRBV29-1 to TRBJ2-4, with 7 bases lining up with TRBD1. CDR1 and CDR2 from the germline V gene are SQVTM and ANQGSEA. CDR3 length equals 14 residues. Trimming at V came to 3 bases and at J to 8 bases, leaving 10 bases not matched to a gene. CDR3 protein: CSVEGEQGSDIQYF. CDR3 nucleotide sequence: TGCAGCGTTGAGGGGGAACAGGGGTCAGACATTCAGTACTTC.

V and J are TRBV10-3 and TRBJ1-6; 9 nucleotides match TRBD1. Germline trimming cut 6 bases from V and 7 bases from J; bases unmatched to any gene: 4. The CDR3 loop spans 14 amino acids. The germline CDR1 and CDR2 sequences are ENHRY and SYGVKD. The CDR3 bases are TGTGCCATCAGGGGTGGACAGGGGAATTCACCCCTCCACTTT. Translating it yields CAIRGGQGNSPLHF.

This clonotype turned up a few times. This chain uses TRBV7-6 with TRBJ1-3; no reliable D call. With 6 bases removed from V and 2 bases from J, the gap between germline ends came to 14 bases. This CDR3 is built from 15 residues. Germline V CDR1 and CDR2: SGHVS, FNYEAQ. CDR3 nucleotide sequence: TGTGCCAGCAGTGGGAATGAGTGGGCTGGAAACACCATATATTTT. This sequence encodes CASSGNEWAGNTIYF.

Turning to this clonotype: It may be a read error: a sequence one base away is much more abundant. The chain carries TRBV5-3 and TRBJ1-1; 12 bases match TRBD1. TRBV5-3 falls under the ORF class, with uncertain function. The V segment lost 8 bases and the J segment 5 bases; nucleotides outside the gene matches: 16. The CDR3 totals 17 residues. The CDR3 region is CASNSAPGQGAHTEAFF. Written as DNA, the CDR3 is TGTGCCAGCAACTCGGCCCCGGGACAGGGGGCGCATACTGAAGCTTTCTTT.

This clonotype was counted only a few times. V and J are TRBV5-4 and TRBJ1-5; D remains ambiguous. The CDR3 totals 13 residues. Deletions cut 0 bases from V and 6 bases from J, with 7 bases between. CDR1 SGHNT and CDR2 YYREEE come from the germline V gene (reference sequence). In DNA, the CDR3 is TGTGCCAGCAGCTTGGAGAGGGTTCAGCCCCAGCATTTT. It translates to CASSLERVQPQHF. Full variable domain (remainder filled in from reference TRBV5-4 and TRBJ1-5): ETGVTQSPTHLIKTRGQQVTLRCSSQSGHNTVSWYQQALGQGPQFIFQYYREEENGRGNFPPRFSGLQFPNYSSELNVNALELDDSALYLCASSLERVQPQHFGDGTRLSIL.

At least ten counts were recorded for this clonotype. The chain joins TRBV7-6 to TRBJ1-5, with 8 bases aligning to TRBD1. Germline loops: CDR1 SGHVS, CDR2 FNYEAQ. V gave up 1 base and J gave up 2 bases; unmatched junction bases: 4. CDR3 length: 16 residues. Written as DNA, the CDR3 is TGTGCCAGCAGCTTAGAAGCGGGACAGGGCAATCAGCCCCAGCATTTT. Protein sequence: CASSLEAGQGNQPQHF.

Note on this clonotype: Since a much larger clone is just one base distant, this may be a read error. The rearrangement links TRBV7-2 to TRBJ2-6, with 8 bases lining up with TRBD2. Germline V gene sequence: CDR1 SGHTA, CDR2 FQGNSA. The V gene end was trimmed by 5 bases and the J gene end by 0 bases; junction bases not matched to a gene: 15. This CDR3 region has 20 residues. The CDR3 sequence: CASSLTVAGGYNSGANVLTF. CDR3 bases: TGTGCCAGCAGCCTCACCGTCGCGGGGGGCTACAACTCTGGGGCCAACGTCCTGACTTTC.

The chain links TRBV2 to TRBJ1-1; no clear D. The V gene's germline CDR1 is SNHLY and CDR2 FYNNEI. Deletions cut 6 bases from V and 1 base from J, with 9 bases between. The CDR3 covers 13 residues. The CDR3 sequence: CASRLHRNTEAFF. For the CDR3, the DNA is TGTGCCAGCAGATTACACAGGAACACTGAAGCTTTCTTT.

The rearrangement uses TRBV5-4 and TRBJ1-1, with a possible D match to TRBD1 (5 bases). CDR1 SGHNT and CDR2 YYREEE come from the germline V gene (reference sequence). V was cut by 1 base and J by 3 bases, with 13 bases left in between. The CDR3 runs to 15 residues. CDR3: CASSLRRWGDTEAFF. In DNA, the CDR3 is TGTGCCAGCAGCTTGCGCAGGTGGGGGGACACTGAAGCTTTCTTT.

With regard to this clonotype: This may come from a read error, since a much larger clone is one base off. The CDR3 region has the DNA TGTGCCAGCAGCTCAGACAGGACCGCCTCTGGGGCCAACGTCCCGACTTTC. Its protein product is CASSSDRTASGANVPTF. This chain uses TRBV7-9 with TRBJ2-6; D perhaps matches TRBD1 (6 bases). This CDR3 has 17 amino acids. Germline V gene lookup returns CDR1 SEHNR and CDR2 FQNEAQ (reference sequence).

This clonotype has only a few counts. This rearrangement joins TRBV7-6 to TRBJ2-1; 7 bases are shared with TRBD2. Per germline, CDR1 SGHVS and CDR2 FNYEAQ. The V segment lost 1 base and the J segment 4 bases; nucleotides outside the gene matches: 7. There are 16 residues in the CDR3. The CDR3, as DNA: TGTGCCAGCAGCTTAGAATGGCGGGGGATATACAATGAGCAGTTCTTC. As protein: CASSLEWRGIYNEQFF.

V gene TRBV13 combines with J gene TRBJ1-1; 9 bases agree with TRBD1. V lost 4 bases, J lost 1 base, and 13 bases stayed unmatched. Per germline, CDR1 PRHDT and CDR2 FYEKMQ (reference sequence). CDR3 length: 18 amino acids. For the CDR3, the DNA is TGTGCCAGCAGCTCCCGGACAGGGGACTCTAGACCGAACACTGAAGCTTTCTTT. This gives the protein CASSSRTGDSRPNTEAFF.

The chain's CDR3 is CASSFGGVPYEQYF. The DNA for the CDR3 is TGTGCCAGCAGTTTTGGCGGGGTCCCCTACGAGCAGTACTTC. The chain couples TRBV12-3 or TRBV12-4 to TRBJ2-7; possibly TRBD2 for D (6 bases). The V end lost 3 bases, the J end lost 2 bases, and 11 bases lay between the germline ends. There are 14 residues in the CDR3.

The gene calls are TRBV5-6 and TRBJ2-1; TRBD2 might be the D (6 bases). V was shortened by 4 bases and J by 5 bases, with 19 bases between the two germline ends. Per germline, CDR1 SGHDT and CDR2 YYEEEE. The CDR3 runs to 16 residues. The CDR3 bases are TGTGCCAGCAGCCCGCTCCGGGGGAGGTTCGACAATGAGCAGTTCTTC. Protein product: CASSPLRGRFDNEQFF.

This clonotype was counted once. Relative to the germline gene, one junction end is altered; a read error may explain this. The chain is built from TRBV12-3 or TRBV12-4 and TRBJ1-6, with D possibly matching TRBD1 (5 bases). This CDR3 has 16 amino acids. The CDR3 protein is CTSSSSGAAYNSPLHF. CDR3 nucleotides: TGTACCAGCAGTTCTTCCGGGGCAGCCTATAATTCACCCCTCCACTTT.

This clonotype was seen at least ten times. The J gene is TRBJ2-2, the V gene TRBV7-9, with D possibly TRBD2 on 6 matching bases. V was trimmed by 5 bases and J by 0 bases, leaving 10 bases between them. This CDR3 is 15 amino acids long. The V gene's germline CDR1 is SEHNR and CDR2 FQNEAQ (reference sequence). The CDR3 sequence: CASSPGGANTGELFF. CDR3 DNA sequence: TGTGCCAGCAGCCCCGGGGGTGCGAACACCGGGGAGCTGTTTTTT.

This clonotype was counted many times. This chain joins TRBV7-6 and TRBJ1-2, with 7 bases that match TRBD1. The CDR3 covers 13 residues. The germline CDR1 and CDR2 sequences are SGHVS and FNYEAQ. V gave up 3 bases and J gave up 6 bases; unmatched junction bases: 4. The CDR3 DNA follows: TGTGCCAGCAGCTTGACAGGGTCAGATGGCTACACCTTC. As protein: CASSLTGSDGYTF.

This chain connects TRBV2 to TRBJ2-7, with TRBD2 matching 8 bases. The CDR3 extends over 12 amino acids. The V and J ends lost 10 bases and 5 bases, in that order; junction bases with no gene match: 7. Germline V gene lookup returns CDR1 SNHLY and CDR2 FYNNEI. The CDR3 region is CAIGTSWHEQYF. CDR3 coding DNA: TGTGCCATCGGGACTAGTTGGCACGAGCAGTACTTC.

The chain couples TRBV27 to TRBJ1-6; no clear D gene. CDR1 is MNHEY and CDR2 is SMNVEV in the germline V gene (reference sequence). This CDR3 contains 16 residues. Between the trimmed V and J ends, which lost 0 bases and 4 bases, there was a span of 10 bases. The CDR3 nucleotides read TGTGCCAGCAGTTTATCCCCAGTTCCTTATAATTCACCCCTCCACTTT. This encodes CASSLSPVPYNSPLHF.

This clonotype was seen repeatedly, ten times or more. The chain employs TRBV7-9 and TRBJ1-1, with D perhaps matching TRBD1 (5 bases). Per germline, CDR1 SEHNR and CDR2 FQNEAQ (reference sequence). The CDR3 is 16 amino acids. V dropped 1 base and J dropped 0 bases, with 12 bases sitting between them. CDR3 region: CASSLVYGHMNTEAFF. The CDR3 bases are TGTGCCAGCAGCTTAGTGTACGGACACATGAACACTGAAGCTTTCTTT.